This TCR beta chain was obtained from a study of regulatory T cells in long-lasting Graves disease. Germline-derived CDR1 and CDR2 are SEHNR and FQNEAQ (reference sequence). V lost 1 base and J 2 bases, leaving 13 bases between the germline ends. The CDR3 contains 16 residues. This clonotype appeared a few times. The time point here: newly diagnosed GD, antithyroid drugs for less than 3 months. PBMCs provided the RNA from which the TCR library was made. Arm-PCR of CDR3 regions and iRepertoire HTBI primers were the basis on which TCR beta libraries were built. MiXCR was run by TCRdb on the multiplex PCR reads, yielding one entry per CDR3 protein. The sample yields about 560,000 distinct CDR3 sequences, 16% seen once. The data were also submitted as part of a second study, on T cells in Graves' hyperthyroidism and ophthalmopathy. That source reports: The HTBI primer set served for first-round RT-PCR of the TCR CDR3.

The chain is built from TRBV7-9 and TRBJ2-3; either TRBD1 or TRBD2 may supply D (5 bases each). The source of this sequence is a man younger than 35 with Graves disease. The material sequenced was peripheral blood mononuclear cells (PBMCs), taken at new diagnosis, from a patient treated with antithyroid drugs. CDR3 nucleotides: TGTGCCAGCAGCTTAGGGGGGACGATCAACACAGATACGCAGTATTTT. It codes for CASSLGGTINTDTQYF.